This is a list of T cell receptor beta chains from one sample in a study of vaccination effects on CD4 cells after COVID-19. Some clones are missing from TCRdb's copy, which holds only in-frame ones; the method was immunoSEQ multiplex PCR. The sample lists 35,000 to 40,000 clones; roughly 62% were seen once. These receptors are not linked to any known antigen. Here the sequenced sample was CD4+ T cells from PBMCs cultured with HCoV-OC43 spike peptides, taken before COVID-19 vaccination. The source of these receptors is a human donor who received a COVID-19 vaccine. Each CDR3 is given with its conserved first and last residue. A D gene is named only where the DNA matches it firmly. Clone sizes are given selectively: once, few, many, or a class where the clone is expanded.

cdr3_aa: CASSEYSEAFF
cdr3_nt: TGCGCCAGCAGTGAATACTCTGAAGCTTTCTTT
d_call: .
j_call: TRBJ1-1
cdr3_length: 11
clone_size: .
v_call: TRBV10-2

cdr3_aa: CASSQGGSLGADTQYF
cdr3_nt: TGTGCCAGCAGCCAAGGCGGTAGCCTAGGCGCAGATACGCAGTATTTT
d_call: .
j_call: TRBJ2-3
cdr3_length: 16
clone_size: .
v_call: TRBV3-1/TRBV3-2

cdr3_aa: CASSDSGGTRTDTQYF
cdr3_nt: TGTGCCAGCAGTGACTCGGGTGGGACCCGCACAGATACGCAGTATTTT
d_call: .
j_call: TRBJ2-3
cdr3_length: 16
clone_size: .
v_call: TRBV6-4

cdr3_aa: CASSLEVSGGTEAFF
cdr3_nt: TGCGCCAGCAGCTTGGAGGTTTCCGGGGGCACTGAAGCTTTCTTT
d_call: .
j_call: TRBJ1-1
cdr3_length: 15
clone_size: .
v_call: TRBV5-1

cdr3_aa: CASSLKRTGVNSPLHF
cdr3_nt: TGTGCCAGCAGCTTGAAGCGGACAGGGGTGAATTCACCCCTCCACTTT
d_call: TRBD1
j_call: TRBJ1-6
cdr3_length: 16
clone_size: .
v_call: TRBV5-6

cdr3_aa: CASSRDRGSYEQYF
cdr3_nt: TGTGCCAGCAGTAGGGACAGGGGCTCCTACGAGCAGTACTTC
d_call: TRBD1
j_call: TRBJ2-7
cdr3_length: 14
clone_size: few
v_call: TRBV6-5

cdr3_aa: CAINRTGRKIKETQYF
cdr3_nt: TGTGCCATCAATCGGACGGGACGGAAGATCAAGGAGACCCAGTACTTC
d_call: .
j_call: TRBJ2-5
cdr3_length: 16
clone_size: .
v_call: TRBV10-3

cdr3_aa: CASSQDGDEQFF
cdr3_nt: TGTGCCAGCAGCCAAGATGGAGATGAGCAGTTCTTC
d_call: .
j_call: TRBJ2-1
cdr3_length: 12
clone_size: .
v_call: TRBV3-1/TRBV3-2

cdr3_aa: CASSGLAGGFSYNEQFF
cdr3_nt: TGCGCCAGTTCGGGACTAGCGGGGGGTTTCTCCTACAATGAGCAGTTCTTC
d_call: TRBD2
j_call: TRBJ2-1
cdr3_length: 17
clone_size: .
v_call: TRBV4-1

cdr3_aa: CASSVGWGQSNTEAFF
cdr3_nt: TGCGCCAGCAGCGTTGGTTGGGGACAGTCGAACACTGAAGCTTTCTTT
d_call: TRBD1
j_call: TRBJ1-1
cdr3_length: 16
clone_size: .
v_call: TRBV5-1

cdr3_aa: CAGGHFSYEQYF
cdr3_nt: TGTGCCGGGGGACATTTCTCCTACGAGCAGTACTTC
d_call: .
j_call: TRBJ2-7
cdr3_length: 12
clone_size: few
v_call: TRBV30

cdr3_aa: CAWKIQGTNTEAFF
cdr3_nt: TGTGCCTGGAAAATACAGGGGACGAACACTGAAGCTTTCTTT
d_call: TRBD1
j_call: TRBJ1-1
cdr3_length: 14
clone_size: .
v_call: TRBV30

cdr3_aa: CASSYSVHVRSTEAFF
cdr3_nt: TGTGCCAGCAGTTACTCAGTACACGTCAGGAGCACTGAAGCTTTCTTT
d_call: .
j_call: TRBJ1-1
cdr3_length: 16
clone_size: .
v_call: TRBV6-5

cdr3_aa: CASSGRIMNTEAFF
cdr3_nt: TGTGCCAGCAGCGGCAGGATTATGAACACTGAAGCTTTCTTT
d_call: .
j_call: TRBJ1-1
cdr3_length: 14
clone_size: .
v_call: TRBV11-2

cdr3_aa: CASSQAGQNNEKLFF
cdr3_nt: TGCGCCAGCAGCCAAGCGGGACAGAATAATGAAAAACTGTTTTTT
d_call: TRBD1
j_call: TRBJ1-4
cdr3_length: 15
clone_size: .
v_call: TRBV4-1

cdr3_aa: CAISESGGQETQYF
cdr3_nt: TGTGCCATCAGTGAGTCGGGGGGGCAAGAGACCCAGTACTTC
d_call: TRBD2
j_call: TRBJ2-5
cdr3_length: 14
clone_size: few
v_call: TRBV10-3

cdr3_aa: CASSTASGGSASTDTQYF
cdr3_nt: TGTGCCAGCAGTACGGCTAGCGGGGGGAGCGCTAGCACAGATACGCAGTATTTT
d_call: TRBD2
j_call: TRBJ2-3
cdr3_length: 18
clone_size: once
v_call: TRBV6-4

cdr3_aa: CAISESSIYEQYF
cdr3_nt: TGTGCCATCAGTGAGTCGTCTATCTACGAGCAGTACTTC
d_call: .
j_call: TRBJ2-7
cdr3_length: 13
clone_size: .
v_call: TRBV10-3

cdr3_aa: CASSLRAGTGKTGELFF
cdr3_nt: TGTGCCAGCAGCTTGCGAGCCGGGACAGGGAAGACCGGGGAGCTGTTTTTT
d_call: TRBD1
j_call: TRBJ2-2
cdr3_length: 17
clone_size: once
v_call: TRBV7-8

cdr3_aa: CASSLDGSQGTSPLHF
cdr3_nt: TGTGCCAGCAGCTTAGATGGATCTCAGGGTACATCACCCCTCCACTTT
d_call: .
j_call: TRBJ1-6
cdr3_length: 16
clone_size: .
v_call: TRBV7-8

cdr3_aa: CAISSGQSSYEQYF
cdr3_nt: TGTGCCATCAGCTCCGGACAGAGCTCCTACGAGCAGTACTTC
d_call: .
j_call: TRBJ2-7
cdr3_length: 14
clone_size: .
v_call: TRBV10-3

cdr3_aa: CSASPSVGTGGSGYTF
cdr3_nt: TGCAGTGCTAGTCCCTCTGTCGGGACAGGGGGATCTGGCTACACCTTC
d_call: TRBD1
j_call: TRBJ1-2
cdr3_length: 16
clone_size: .
v_call: TRBV20-1

cdr3_aa: CSARDSHGNTIYF
cdr3_nt: TGCAGCGCTCGGGACAGTCATGGAAACACCATATATTTT
d_call: TRBD1
j_call: TRBJ1-3
cdr3_length: 13
clone_size: .
v_call: TRBV29-1

cdr3_aa: CASSPSFRDSYNEQFF
cdr3_nt: TGTGCCAGCTCACCATCCTTCAGGGACTCCTACAATGAGCAGTTCTTC
d_call: .
j_call: TRBJ2-1
cdr3_length: 16
clone_size: .
v_call: TRBV18

cdr3_aa: CASSQGSWGRRTNQPQHF
cdr3_nt: TGCGCCAGCAGCCAAGGAAGTTGGGGGCGGAGAACCAATCAGCCCCAGCATTTT
d_call: .
j_call: TRBJ1-5
cdr3_length: 18
clone_size: .
v_call: TRBV4-1

cdr3_aa: CAISDGAGFGNQPQHF
cdr3_nt: TGTGCCATCAGTGACGGTGCGGGGTTCGGCAATCAGCCCCAGCATTTT
d_call: .
j_call: TRBJ1-5
cdr3_length: 16
clone_size: .
v_call: TRBV10-3

cdr3_aa: CASSDLPLGQEAFF
cdr3_nt: TGTGCCAGTAGTGACCTCCCCTTGGGACAGGAAGCTTTCTTT
d_call: TRBD1
j_call: TRBJ1-1
cdr3_length: 14
clone_size: .
v_call: TRBV19

cdr3_aa: CASGTSGVVGGELFF
cdr3_nt: TGTGCCAGTGGGACTAGCGGGGTCGTCGGCGGGGAGCTGTTTTTT
d_call: TRBD2
j_call: TRBJ2-2
cdr3_length: 15
clone_size: few
v_call: TRBV2

cdr3_aa: CASSEGGETQYF
cdr3_nt: TGCGCCAGCAGTGAGGGGGGGGAGACCCAGTACTTC
d_call: .
j_call: TRBJ2-5
cdr3_length: 12
clone_size: .
v_call: TRBV10-1